The clone carrying this TCR beta chain was detected once. Produced via immunoSEQ multiplex PCR; TCRdb's table is partial and in-frame only. Of about 130,000 clones listed, 75% to 90% are singletons. The V gene's germline CDR1 is LGHNA and CDR2 YSLEER. Losses at the gene ends were 2 bases for V and 7 bases for J; bases not matched to a gene: 10. This CDR3 spans 15 amino acids. The data were obtained in a study of T cell responses to AZD1222 COVID-19 vaccine. The material sequenced was peripheral blood, taken on day 0 of AZD1222 vaccination. The sequence came from an adult in good health. The V and J genes are TRBV4-3 and TRBJ1-2; 7 positions match TRBD1. The CDR3 reads CASSQQTGSGSGYTF. The CDR3 DNA is TGCGCCAGCAGCCAACAGACAGGGAGCGGGAGTGGCTACACCTTC.